The following is a T cell receptor (beta chain) sequence with its context. Antigen specificity is unknown. The sample is drawn from a study of cytomegalovirus exposure and HLA in healthy donors. Study-level results: A list of roughly 180 TCR beta chains associated with cytomegalovirus was given. The study found most TCR sequences rare, yet found some public TCRs in many donors.

Assay used: immunoSEQ multiplex PCR; TCRdb lists only in-frame clones, some missing. The table shows roughly 200,000 clones, with 84% occurring only once. Trimming left V 5 bases short and J 7 bases short, with 15 bases between. Germline V gives CDR1 MNHEY, CDR2 SVGAGI. The CDR3 loop spans 14 amino acids. The chain couples TRBV6-5 to TRBJ1-5, with D perhaps matching TRBD1 (6 bases). The sequence was collected from a woman aged 18-29 years in good health and CMV-seropositive. Sequencing input: PBMCs. The CDR3 nucleotides are TGTGCCAGCAGTCCCTTGGGGGCCGGGCAGCCCCAGCATTTT. This sequence encodes CASSPLGAGQPQHF.